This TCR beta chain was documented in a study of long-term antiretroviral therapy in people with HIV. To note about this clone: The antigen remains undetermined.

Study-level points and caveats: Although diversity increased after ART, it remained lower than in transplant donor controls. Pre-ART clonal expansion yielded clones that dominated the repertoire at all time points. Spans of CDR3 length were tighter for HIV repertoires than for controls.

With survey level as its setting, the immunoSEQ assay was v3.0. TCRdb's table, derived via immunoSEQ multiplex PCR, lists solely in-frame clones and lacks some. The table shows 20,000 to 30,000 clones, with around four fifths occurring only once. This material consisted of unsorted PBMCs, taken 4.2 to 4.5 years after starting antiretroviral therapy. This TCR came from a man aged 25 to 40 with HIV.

Here the CDR3 DNA reads TGTGCCAGCAGCCGTTCTCCGGGACAGGGGACTCACGAGCAGTACTTC. This encodes CASSRSPGQGTHEQYF. The rearrangement joins TRBV14 to TRBJ2-7, with 10 bases fitting TRBD1. The length of the CDR3 is 16 residues. Losses at the gene ends were 4 bases for V and 5 bases for J; bases not matched to a gene: 11. Per the germline V gene, CDR1 is SGHDN and CDR2 is FVKESK. The variable domain in full, with the rest retrieved from reference TRBV14 and TRBJ2-7, is EAGVTQFPSHSVIEKGQTVTLRCDPISGHDNLYWYRRVMGKEIKFLLHFVKESKQDESGMPNNRFLAERTGGTYSTLKVQPAELEDSGVYFCASSRSPGQGTHEQYFGPGTRLTVT.